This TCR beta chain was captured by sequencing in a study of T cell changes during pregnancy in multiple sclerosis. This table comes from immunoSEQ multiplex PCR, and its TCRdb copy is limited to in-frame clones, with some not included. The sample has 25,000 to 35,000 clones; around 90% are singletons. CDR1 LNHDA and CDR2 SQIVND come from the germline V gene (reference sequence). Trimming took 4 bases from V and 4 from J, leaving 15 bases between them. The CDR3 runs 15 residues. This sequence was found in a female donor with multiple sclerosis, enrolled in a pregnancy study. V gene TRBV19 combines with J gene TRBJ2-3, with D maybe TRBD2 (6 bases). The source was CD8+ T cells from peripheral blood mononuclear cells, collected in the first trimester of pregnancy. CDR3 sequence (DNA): TGTGCCAGTAGTACCCTAAATGGACTACCAGATACGCAGTATTTT. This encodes CASSTLNGLPDTQYF.